This is a list of T cell receptor beta chains from one sample in a study of CXCR3-negative and CXCR3-positive naive CD8 T cells. Reprocessing the 5' RACE reads, TCRdb reports a single entry for every CDR3 protein and omits DNA. The sample holds under 150,000 distinct CDR3 sequences. Sequenced: naive CXCR3+ CD8+ T cells from blood. All receptors derive from a human donor in good health. Some clones in this sample may be carry-over from other donors' samples. The CDR3 runs from the conserved cysteine through the conserved F or W.

TRBV5-1	TRBJ1-2	17	CASSFGDSQLVGYGYTF
TRBV6-1	TRBJ2-7	14	CASLWTGATYEQYF
TRBV13	TRBJ1-5	12	CASSHRGQPQHF
TRBV4-1	TRBJ2-7	16	CASSQYGSGAGYEQYF
TRBV28	TRBJ2-1	14	CASSPPPGRGEQFF
TRBV4-1	TRBJ2-7	12	CASSHTASEQYF
TRBV19	TRBJ2-1	15	CASSMYASSYNEQFF
TRBV29-1	TRBJ1-1	14	CSVVGGAFSTEAFF
TRBV7-9	TRBJ1-6	18	CASSLRGGGSSYNSPLHF
TRBV29-1	TRBJ2-1	13	CSAIPQGPNEQFF
TRBV12-3/TRBV12-4	TRBJ2-5	14	CASSHRTGQETQYF
TRBV28	TRBJ1-4	12	CASSLPAEKLFF
TRBV29-1	TRBJ2-2	13	CSVELQNTGELFF
TRBV7-9	TRBJ1-1	18	CASSLALSMDRMNTEAFF
TRBV10-1	TRBJ2-7	14	CASSEGGNGIEQYF
TRBV5-1	TRBJ2-7	15	CASSLTQGSGYEQYF
TRBV6-5	TRBJ2-3	17	CASSHLPTSGGTDTQYF
TRBV4-2	TRBJ2-3	15	CASSQDYRAADTQYF
TRBV28	TRBJ2-7	17	CASSLPTLGGTAYEQYF
TRBV7-3	TRBJ2-3	16	CASSLGLAGSTDTQYF
TRBV20-1	TRBJ2-3	14	CSASGSGLTDTQYF
TRBV9	TRBJ1-1	14	CASSVGGGSTEAFF
TRBV19	TRBJ2-1	16	CASSYGSGGNGNEQFF
TRBV11-2	TRBJ2-5	15	CASSLTGGIQETQYF
TRBV5-4	TRBJ2-1	13	CASRLSGNNEQFF
TRBV7-9	TRBJ2-3	15	CASRLGGSSTDTQYF
TRBV29-1	TRBJ2-2	13	CSVVGAYTGELFF
TRBV19	TRBJ2-7	14	CASSIVLDSYEQYF
TRBV7-2	TRBJ2-7	12	CASSPHPYEQYF
TRBV5-1	TRBJ1-1	15	CASSLVGPRGTEAFF
TRBV20-1	TRBJ2-1	14	CSFKGDRGENEQFF
TRBV10-3	TRBJ2-1	14	CAISVGGALNEQFF
TRBV7-8	TRBJ2-1	13	CASSLDLGPEQFF
TRBV15	TRBJ2-2	12	CATSIGPGELFF
TRBV5-1	TRBJ1-1	14	CASNLLNRNTEAFF